The T cell receptor (beta chain) under discussion was sequenced for a study of cytomegalovirus exposure and HLA in healthy donors. With respect to this clone: Antigen unknown.

The ends were cut back, 1 base at V and 7 bases at J, with 13 bases in the middle. CDR3 length: 14 amino acids. CDR1 SNHLY and CDR2 FYNNEI come from the germline V gene. Findings of the study overall: For cytomegalovirus status, the classifier reportedly gave diagnoses with high specificity and sensitivity.

This PCR relied on a set of 60 Vbeta primers and 13 Jbeta primers. The assay was immunoSEQ multiplex PCR, and TCRdb's table has in-frame clones only and misses some. The sample gives around 98,000 clones, roughly 81% of which show up once; about 1.5% is in the top ten. The V gene is TRBV2, the J gene TRBJ1-2, with D maybe TRBD1 (5 bases). The source is a man in his forties or fifties in good health and CMV-seronegative. Sequencing was carried out using PBMCs. Written as DNA, the CDR3 is TGTGCCAGCAGTGAAGGCGGGGGATCGGGTGGCTACACCTTC. The encoded protein is CASSEGGGSGGYTF.